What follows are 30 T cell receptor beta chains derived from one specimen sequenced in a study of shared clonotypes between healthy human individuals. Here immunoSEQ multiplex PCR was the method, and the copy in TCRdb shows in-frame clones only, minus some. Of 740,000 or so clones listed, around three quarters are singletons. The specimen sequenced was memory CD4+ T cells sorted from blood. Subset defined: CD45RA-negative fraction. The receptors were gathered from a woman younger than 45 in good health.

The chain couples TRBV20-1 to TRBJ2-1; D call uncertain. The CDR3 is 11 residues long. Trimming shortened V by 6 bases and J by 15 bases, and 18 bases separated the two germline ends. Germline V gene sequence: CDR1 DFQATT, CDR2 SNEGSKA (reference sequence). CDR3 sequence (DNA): TGCAGTGCCCCTAGGTCGGAACAGTGGTTCTTC. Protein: CSAPRSEQWFF.

DNA for the CDR3: TGTGCCAGCAGCGTAGGACCGACAGGGGAATCGGAGACCCAGTACTTC. Protein product: CASSVGPTGESETQYF. The chain has TRBV9 and TRBJ2-5, with TRBD1 matching over 8 bases. Germline V CDR1 and CDR2: SGDLS, YYNGEE. There are 16 residues in the CDR3. The J segment lost 5 bases and the V segment lost 0 bases, leaving 9 bases of the junction unmatched.

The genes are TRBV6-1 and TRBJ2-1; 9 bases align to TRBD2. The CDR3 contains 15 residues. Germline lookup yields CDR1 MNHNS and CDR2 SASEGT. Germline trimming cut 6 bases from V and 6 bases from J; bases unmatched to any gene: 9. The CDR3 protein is CASRPIAGAPNEQFF. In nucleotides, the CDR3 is TGTGCCAGCAGGCCGATAGCGGGAGCCCCCAATGAGCAGTTCTTC.

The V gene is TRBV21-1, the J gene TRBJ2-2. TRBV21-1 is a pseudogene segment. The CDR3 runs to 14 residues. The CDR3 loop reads CASSKVGVTGELFF. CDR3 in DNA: TGTGCCAGCAGCAAAGTTGGCGTCACCGGGGAGCTGTTTTTT.

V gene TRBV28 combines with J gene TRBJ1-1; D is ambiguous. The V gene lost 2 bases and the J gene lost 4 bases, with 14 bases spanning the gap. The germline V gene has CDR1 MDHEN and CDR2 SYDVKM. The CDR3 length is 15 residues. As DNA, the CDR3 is TGTGCCAGCAGTTTAGGAGGTGCTGTGGGCACTGAAGCTTTCTTT. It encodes CASSLGGAVGTEAFF.

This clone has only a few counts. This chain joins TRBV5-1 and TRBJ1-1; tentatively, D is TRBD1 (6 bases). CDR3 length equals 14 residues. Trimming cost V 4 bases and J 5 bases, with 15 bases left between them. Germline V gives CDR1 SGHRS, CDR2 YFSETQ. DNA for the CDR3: TGCGCCAGCAGCGTTGGCGCAGGGGAAACTGAAGCTTTCTTT. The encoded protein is CASSVGAGETEAFF.

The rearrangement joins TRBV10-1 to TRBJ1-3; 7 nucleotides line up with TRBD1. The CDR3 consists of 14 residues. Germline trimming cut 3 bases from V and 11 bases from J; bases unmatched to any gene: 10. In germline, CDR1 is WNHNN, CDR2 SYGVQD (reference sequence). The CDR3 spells CASSDPDRVPAIYF. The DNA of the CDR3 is TGCGCCAGCAGTGATCCAGACAGGGTTCCGGCCATATATTTT.

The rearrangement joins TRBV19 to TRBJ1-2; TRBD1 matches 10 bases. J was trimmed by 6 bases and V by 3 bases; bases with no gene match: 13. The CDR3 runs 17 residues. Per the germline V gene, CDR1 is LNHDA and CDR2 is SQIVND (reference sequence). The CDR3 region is CASSISGTGVESDGYTF. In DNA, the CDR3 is TGTGCCAGTAGTATCTCCGGGACAGGGGTTGAGAGTGATGGCTACACCTTC.

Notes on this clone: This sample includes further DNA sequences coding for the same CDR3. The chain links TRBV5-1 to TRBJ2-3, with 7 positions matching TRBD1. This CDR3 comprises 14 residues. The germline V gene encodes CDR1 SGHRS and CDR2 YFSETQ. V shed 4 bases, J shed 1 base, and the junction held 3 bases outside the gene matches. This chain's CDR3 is CASSIGQGTDTQYF. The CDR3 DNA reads TGCGCCAGCAGCATAGGACAGGGCACAGATACGCAGTATTTT.

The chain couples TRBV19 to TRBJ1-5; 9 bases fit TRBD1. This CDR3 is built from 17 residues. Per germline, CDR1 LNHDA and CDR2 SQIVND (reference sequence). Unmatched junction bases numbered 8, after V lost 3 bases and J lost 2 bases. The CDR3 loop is CASSIAPDRGGNQPQHF. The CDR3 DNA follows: TGTGCCAGTAGTATCGCCCCGGACAGGGGTGGCAATCAGCCCCAGCATTTT.

The CDR3 DNA reads as TGTGCCAGCTCACCACAGGGGGCGGGCAATCAGCCCCAGCATTTT. This sequence encodes CASSPQGAGNQPQHF. V usage is TRBV18 and J usage is TRBJ1-5; the match to TRBD1 covers 7 bases. The trim removed 1 base at V and 2 bases at J, leaving 2 bases unmatched. The CDR3 is 15 amino acids. Germline V gene data show CDR1 as KGHSH and CDR2 as LQKENI.

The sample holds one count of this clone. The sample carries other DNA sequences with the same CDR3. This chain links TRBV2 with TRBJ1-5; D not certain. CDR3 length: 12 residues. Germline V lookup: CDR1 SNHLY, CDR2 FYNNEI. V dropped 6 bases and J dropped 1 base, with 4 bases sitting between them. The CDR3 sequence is CASRYSNQPQHF. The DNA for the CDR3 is TGTGCCAGCAGGTACAGCAATCAGCCCCAGCATTTT.

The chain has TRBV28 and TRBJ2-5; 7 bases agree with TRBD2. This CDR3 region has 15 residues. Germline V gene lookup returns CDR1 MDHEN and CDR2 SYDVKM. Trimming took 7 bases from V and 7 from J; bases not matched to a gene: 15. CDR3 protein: CASKAQRRELRTQYF. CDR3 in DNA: TGTGCCAGCAAAGCGCAAAGGCGGGAGCTGCGGACCCAGTACTTC.

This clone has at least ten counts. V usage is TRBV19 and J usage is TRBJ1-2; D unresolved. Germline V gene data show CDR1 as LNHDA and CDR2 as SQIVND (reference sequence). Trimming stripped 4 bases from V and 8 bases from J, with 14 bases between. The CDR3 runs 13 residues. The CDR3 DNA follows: TGTGCCAGTAGTAGGTCCAGCCGCGGGGGCTACACCTTC. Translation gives CASSRSSRGGYTF.

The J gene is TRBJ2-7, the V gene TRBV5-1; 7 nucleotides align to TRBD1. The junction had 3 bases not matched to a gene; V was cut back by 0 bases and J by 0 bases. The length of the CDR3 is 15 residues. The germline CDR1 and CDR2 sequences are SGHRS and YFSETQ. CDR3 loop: CASSLVGDSSYEQYF. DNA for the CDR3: TGCGCCAGCAGCTTGGTTGGGGACAGCTCCTACGAGCAGTACTTC.

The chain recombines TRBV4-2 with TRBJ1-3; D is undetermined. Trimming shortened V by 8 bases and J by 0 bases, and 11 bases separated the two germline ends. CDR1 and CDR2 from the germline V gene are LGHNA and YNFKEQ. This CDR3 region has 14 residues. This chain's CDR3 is CASARSYSGNTIYF. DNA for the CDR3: TGTGCCAGCGCTAGAAGTTACTCTGGAAACACCATATATTTT.

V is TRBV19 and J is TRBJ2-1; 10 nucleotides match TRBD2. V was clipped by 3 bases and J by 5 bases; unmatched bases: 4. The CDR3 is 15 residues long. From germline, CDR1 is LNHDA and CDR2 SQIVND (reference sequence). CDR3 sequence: CASSIRTSGNNEQFF. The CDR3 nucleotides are TGTGCCAGTAGTATTAGGACTAGCGGAAACAATGAGCAGTTCTTC.

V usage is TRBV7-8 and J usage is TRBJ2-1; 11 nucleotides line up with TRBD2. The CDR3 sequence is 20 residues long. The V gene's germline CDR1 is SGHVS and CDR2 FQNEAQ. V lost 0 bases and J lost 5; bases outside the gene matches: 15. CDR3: CASSLASLAGGEVGNNEQFF. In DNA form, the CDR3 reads TGTGCCAGCAGCTTAGCGTCTTTAGCGGGAGGGGAGGTAGGGAACAATGAGCAGTTCTTC.

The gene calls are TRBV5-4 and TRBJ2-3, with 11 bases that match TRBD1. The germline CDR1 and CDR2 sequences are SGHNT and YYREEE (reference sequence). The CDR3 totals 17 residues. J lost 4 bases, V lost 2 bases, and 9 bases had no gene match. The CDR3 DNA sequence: TGTGCCAGCAGCTTAGGACCCGGGACAGGGGGGCCAGATACGCAGTATTTT. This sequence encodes CASSLGPGTGGPDTQYF.

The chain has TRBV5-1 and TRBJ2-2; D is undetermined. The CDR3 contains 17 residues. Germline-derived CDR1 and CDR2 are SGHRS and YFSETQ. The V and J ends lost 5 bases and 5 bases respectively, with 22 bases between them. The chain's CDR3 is CASSPTLAPIGTGELFF. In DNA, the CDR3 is TGCGCCAGCAGTCCTACTTTGGCGCCAATCGGTACCGGGGAGCTGTTTTTT.

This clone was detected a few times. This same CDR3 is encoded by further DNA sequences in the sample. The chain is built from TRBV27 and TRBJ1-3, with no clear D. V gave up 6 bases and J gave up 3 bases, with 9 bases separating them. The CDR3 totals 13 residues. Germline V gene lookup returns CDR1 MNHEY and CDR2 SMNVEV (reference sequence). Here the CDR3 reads CASSPSGGNTIYF. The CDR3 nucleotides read TGTGCCAGCAGCCCATCGGGTGGAAACACCATATATTTT.

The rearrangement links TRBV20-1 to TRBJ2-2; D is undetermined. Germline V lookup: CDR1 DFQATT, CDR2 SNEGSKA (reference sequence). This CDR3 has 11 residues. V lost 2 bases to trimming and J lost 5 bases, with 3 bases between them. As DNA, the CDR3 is TGCAGTGCTAGAAGTACCGGGGAGCTGTTTTTT. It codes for CSARSTGELFF.

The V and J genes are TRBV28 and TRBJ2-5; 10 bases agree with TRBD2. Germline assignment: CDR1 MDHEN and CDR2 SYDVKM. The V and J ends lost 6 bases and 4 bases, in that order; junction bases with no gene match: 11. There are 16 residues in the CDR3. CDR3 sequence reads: CASSLALASGRETQYF. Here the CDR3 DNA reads TGTGCCAGCAGCTTAGCCCTCGCTAGCGGGAGAGAGACCCAGTACTTC.

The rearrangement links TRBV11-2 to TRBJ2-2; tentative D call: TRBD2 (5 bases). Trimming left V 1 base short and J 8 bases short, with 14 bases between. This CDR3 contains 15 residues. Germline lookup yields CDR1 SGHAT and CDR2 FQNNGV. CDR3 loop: CASSLVSLVAGELFF. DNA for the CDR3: TGTGCCAGCAGCTTAGTCTCGTTGGTAGCGGGGGAGCTGTTTTTT.

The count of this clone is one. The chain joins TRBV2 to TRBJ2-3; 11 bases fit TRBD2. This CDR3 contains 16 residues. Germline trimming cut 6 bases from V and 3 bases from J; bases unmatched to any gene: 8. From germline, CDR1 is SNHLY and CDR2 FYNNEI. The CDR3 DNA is TGTGCCAGCAGCGCGGGTAGCGGGAGGGTTACAGATACGCAGTATTTT. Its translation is CASSAGSGRVTDTQYF.

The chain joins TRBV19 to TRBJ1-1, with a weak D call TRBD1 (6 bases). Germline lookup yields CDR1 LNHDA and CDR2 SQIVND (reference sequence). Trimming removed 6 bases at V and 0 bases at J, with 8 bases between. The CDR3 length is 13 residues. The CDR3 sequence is CASSRTVNTEAFF. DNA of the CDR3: TGTGCCAGTAGCAGGACAGTGAACACTGAAGCTTTCTTT. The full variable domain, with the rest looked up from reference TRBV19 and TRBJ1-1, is DGGITQSPKYLFRKEGQNVTLSCEQNLNHDAMYWYRQDPGQGLRLIYYSQIVNDFQKGDIAEGYSVSREKKESFPLTVTSAQKNPTAFYLCASSRTVNTEAFFGQGTRLTVV.

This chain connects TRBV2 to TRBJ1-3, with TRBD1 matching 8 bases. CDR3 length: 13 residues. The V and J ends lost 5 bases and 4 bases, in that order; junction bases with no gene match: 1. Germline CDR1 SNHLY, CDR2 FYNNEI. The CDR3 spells CASSWTGGNTIYF. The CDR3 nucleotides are TGTGCCAGCAGTTGGACAGGGGGAAACACCATATATTTT.

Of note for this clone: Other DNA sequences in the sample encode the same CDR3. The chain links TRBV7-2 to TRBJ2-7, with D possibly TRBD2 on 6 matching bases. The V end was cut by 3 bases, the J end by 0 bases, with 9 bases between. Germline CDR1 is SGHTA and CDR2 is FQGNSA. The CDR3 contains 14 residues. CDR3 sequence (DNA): TGTGCCAGCAGCTTTAGCGGAAGCTCCTACGAGCAGTACTTC. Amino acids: CASSFSGSSYEQYF.

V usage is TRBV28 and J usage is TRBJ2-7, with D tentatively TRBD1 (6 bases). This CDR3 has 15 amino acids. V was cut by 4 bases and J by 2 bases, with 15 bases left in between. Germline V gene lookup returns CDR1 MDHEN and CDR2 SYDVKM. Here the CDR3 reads CASSSGGGVAYEQYF. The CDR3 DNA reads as TGTGCCAGCAGTTCTGGGGGCGGAGTGGCCTACGAGCAGTACTTC.

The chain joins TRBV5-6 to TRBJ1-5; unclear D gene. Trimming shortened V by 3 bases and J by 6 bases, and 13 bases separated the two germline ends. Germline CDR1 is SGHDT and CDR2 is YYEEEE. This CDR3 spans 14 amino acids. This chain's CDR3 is CASSYGLRGQPQHF. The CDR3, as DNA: TGTGCCAGCAGCTACGGCCTCAGAGGTCAGCCCCAGCATTTT.